Listed below are T cell receptor beta chains from one sample, sequenced in a study of T cell responses to AZD1222 COVID-19 vaccine. Profiled with immunoSEQ multiplex PCR; TCRdb holds only in-frame clones, not every one. The profile shows 120,000 or so clones, approximately 86% of them singletons. Sequencing was performed on peripheral blood, taken on day 0 of AZD1222 vaccination. Receptor source: an adult in good health. Each CDR3 is given with its conserved first and last residue. Each record gives: CDR3 DNA, CDR3 protein, J gene, clone size, D gene, V gene. A D gene is named only where the DNA matches it firmly. The size field is filled for only some rows; it gives once, few, many or a size class.

cdr3_nt: TGTGCCAGCAGTCCCCCGACGGGGCTGAACACTGAAGCCTTCTTT
cdr3_aa: CASSPPTGLNTEAFF
j_call: TRBJ1-1
clone_size: NA
d_call: NA
v_call: TRBV6-2/TRBV6-3

cdr3_nt: TGCAGTGCTAGTTGGGTAGCCAGGATCCAGGGTGAGCAGTTCTTC
cdr3_aa: CSASWVARIQGEQFF
j_call: TRBJ2-1
clone_size: once
d_call: NA
v_call: TRBV20-1

cdr3_nt: TGTGCCACCAGTGCAGGGGGAGGGGCCCTCGACGAGCAGTACTTC
cdr3_aa: CATSAGGGALDEQYF
j_call: TRBJ2-7
clone_size: few
d_call: NA
v_call: TRBV24-1

cdr3_nt: TGCGCCAGCTGCCCAGAAATCATAACGGCTAATGAAAAACTGTTTTTT
cdr3_aa: CASCPEIITANEKLFF
j_call: TRBJ1-4
clone_size: once
d_call: NA
v_call: TRBV5-1

cdr3_nt: TGTGCCAGCTCACCCGCCCAGGGACTAGCAGGCGGCGAGACCCAGTACTTC
cdr3_aa: CASSPAQGLAGGETQYF
j_call: TRBJ2-5
clone_size: NA
d_call: TRBD2
v_call: TRBV18

cdr3_nt: TGTGCCAGCAGTTTGACAGGGGATGATAATGAGCAGTTCTTC
cdr3_aa: CASSLTGDDNEQFF
j_call: TRBJ2-1
clone_size: NA
d_call: TRBD1
v_call: TRBV6-5

cdr3_nt: TGTGCCAGCAGTTTAGGTCCCGGAACCTACGAGCAGTACTTC
cdr3_aa: CASSLGPGTYEQYF
j_call: TRBJ2-7
clone_size: NA
d_call: NA
v_call: TRBV28

cdr3_nt: TGCGCCAGCACGGACAGAGCGAACACCGGGGAGCTGTTTTTT
cdr3_aa: CASTDRANTGELFF
j_call: TRBJ2-2
clone_size: NA
d_call: NA
v_call: TRBV4-3

cdr3_nt: TGTGCCAGCAGTTCTGGACAGGAAGTTGCTGAAGCTTTCTTT
cdr3_aa: CASSSGQEVAEAFF
j_call: TRBJ1-1
clone_size: NA
d_call: TRBD1
v_call: TRBV28

cdr3_nt: TGTGCCAGCAGCGTCGGGACAGGGACCACTAATGAAAAACTGTTTTTT
cdr3_aa: CASSVGTGTTNEKLFF
j_call: TRBJ1-4
clone_size: NA
d_call: TRBD1
v_call: TRBV9

cdr3_nt: TGTGCCAGTAGTCCTAGGACAGGGCTTGGCGGGGAGCTGTTTTTT
cdr3_aa: CASSPRTGLGGELFF
j_call: TRBJ2-2
clone_size: NA
d_call: TRBD1
v_call: TRBV19

cdr3_nt: TGCGCCAGCAGCAGAATGGGACAGACCTCTGGAAACACCATATATTTT
cdr3_aa: CASSRMGQTSGNTIYF
j_call: TRBJ1-3
clone_size: NA
d_call: TRBD1
v_call: TRBV5-1

cdr3_nt: TGTGCCAGCAGCTTAGGGGCAGGGTCAGTAAATGAGCAGTTCTTC
cdr3_aa: CASSLGAGSVNEQFF
j_call: TRBJ2-1
clone_size: NA
d_call: NA
v_call: TRBV7-2

cdr3_nt: TGTGCCAGCAGTTTTCCCCCCGGACAGGGTGACCTTCTTTTC
cdr3_aa: CASSFPPGQGDLLF
j_call: TRBJ2-7
clone_size: NA
d_call: TRBD1
v_call: TRBV28

cdr3_nt: TGTGCCTGGAGTGCATCAGGCAATTCACCCCTCCACTTT
cdr3_aa: CAWSASGNSPLHF
j_call: TRBJ1-6
clone_size: NA
d_call: NA
v_call: TRBV30

cdr3_nt: TGTGCCAGCAGCCCCTCCTGGGGCGTTTCCTACAATGCGCAGTTCTTC
cdr3_aa: CASSPSWGVSYNAQFF
j_call: TRBJ2-1
clone_size: NA
d_call: NA
v_call: TRBV7-6

cdr3_nt: TGCGCCAGCAGTGACGCGGGACAGACCTACGAGCAGTACTTC
cdr3_aa: CASSDAGQTYEQYF
j_call: TRBJ2-7
clone_size: NA
d_call: NA
v_call: TRBV10-2

cdr3_nt: TGTGCCAGCAGTTTGGGGGGGCTGGGTACTGAAGCTTTCTTT
cdr3_aa: CASSLGGLGTEAFF
j_call: TRBJ1-1
clone_size: once
d_call: NA
v_call: TRBV27

cdr3_nt: TGTGCCAGCAGCTCCACCGGGACAGGAGGAAACGAGCAGTACTTC
cdr3_aa: CASSSTGTGGNEQYF
j_call: TRBJ2-7
clone_size: NA
d_call: TRBD1
v_call: TRBV7-9

cdr3_nt: TGCGCCAGCAGCTCCCAGGGGCGCGGGGGGAGTACTGAAGCTTTCTTT
cdr3_aa: CASSSQGRGGSTEAFF
j_call: TRBJ1-1
clone_size: NA
d_call: NA
v_call: TRBV5-1

cdr3_nt: TGTGCCAGCAGCTTAGGTCGGACTCGCTCCTACAATGAGCAGTTCTTC
cdr3_aa: CASSLGRTRSYNEQFF
j_call: TRBJ2-1
clone_size: NA
d_call: NA
v_call: TRBV7-8

cdr3_nt: TGCGCCAGCAGCCAGGGCCTCTCCTACGAGCAGTACTTC
cdr3_aa: CASSQGLSYEQYF
j_call: TRBJ2-7
clone_size: NA
d_call: NA
v_call: TRBV4-1

cdr3_nt: TGTGCCATCCGAAAGGGGGGGCTTGGCACCGGGGAGCTGTTTTTT
cdr3_aa: CAIRKGGLGTGELFF
j_call: TRBJ2-2
clone_size: NA
d_call: NA
v_call: TRBV28

cdr3_nt: TGCGCCAGCAGCTTACAACCAGGGGCCTCCGGCGCTGAAGCTTTCTTT
cdr3_aa: CASSLQPGASGAEAFF
j_call: TRBJ1-1
clone_size: NA
d_call: NA
v_call: TRBV5-1

cdr3_nt: TGTGCCAGCAGCTTATCCCAGGGGGCGCCGACCATTCAGTACTTC
cdr3_aa: CASSLSQGAPTIQYF
j_call: TRBJ2-4
clone_size: NA
d_call: TRBD1
v_call: TRBV7-9

cdr3_nt: TGTGCCAGCATAGACGCCTTGAGGGAGCAGTACTTC
cdr3_aa: CASIDALREQYF
j_call: TRBJ2-7
clone_size: NA
d_call: NA
v_call: TRBV25-1

cdr3_nt: TGTGTGTCTGGGGCCAACGTCCTGACTTTC
cdr3_aa: CVSGANVLTF
j_call: TRBJ2-6
clone_size: NA
d_call: NA
v_call: TRBV19

cdr3_nt: TGTGCCAGCAGTTTATCCTACGTGGCTTTCTTT
cdr3_aa: CASSLSYVAFF
j_call: TRBJ1-1
clone_size: NA
d_call: NA
v_call: TRBV28

cdr3_nt: TGTGCCAGCAGTTACTCGGGACAGCTTCAGCCCCAGCATTTT
cdr3_aa: CASSYSGQLQPQHF
j_call: TRBJ1-5
clone_size: NA
d_call: TRBD1
v_call: TRBV6-2/TRBV6-3

cdr3_nt: TGTGCCAGCAGTTACTCTGGGATTAGCAATCAGCCCCAGCATTTT
cdr3_aa: CASSYSGISNQPQHF
j_call: TRBJ1-5
clone_size: NA
d_call: NA
v_call: TRBV6-5

cdr3_nt: TGTGCCAGCAGCCCAGGCAGGGCTCATCAGCCCCAGCATTTT
cdr3_aa: CASSPGRAHQPQHF
j_call: TRBJ1-5
clone_size: NA
d_call: NA
v_call: TRBV3-1/TRBV3-2

cdr3_nt: TGTGCCAGCAGCCCCGGGGTGTCGGATACGCAGTATTTT
cdr3_aa: CASSPGVSDTQYF
j_call: TRBJ2-3
clone_size: NA
d_call: NA
v_call: TRBV11-3

cdr3_nt: TGTGCCAGCAGCCAATTCTCCACGGGGTTAGGAGACACCATATATTTT
cdr3_aa: CASSQFSTGLGDTIYF
j_call: TRBJ1-3
clone_size: NA
d_call: NA
v_call: TRBV3-1/TRBV3-2